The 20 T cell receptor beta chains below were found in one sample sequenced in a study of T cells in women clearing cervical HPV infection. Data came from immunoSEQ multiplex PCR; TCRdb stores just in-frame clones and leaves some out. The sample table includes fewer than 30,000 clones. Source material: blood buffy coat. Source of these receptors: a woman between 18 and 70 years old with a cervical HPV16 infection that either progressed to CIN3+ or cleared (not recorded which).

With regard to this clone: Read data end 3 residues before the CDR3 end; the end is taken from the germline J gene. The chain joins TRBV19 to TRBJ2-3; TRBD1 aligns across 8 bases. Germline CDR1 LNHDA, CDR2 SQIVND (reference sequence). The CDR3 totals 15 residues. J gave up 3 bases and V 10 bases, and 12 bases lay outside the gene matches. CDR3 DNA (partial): TGTGCCAATACCACAGGACAGGGAGCGACAGATACG. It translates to CANTTGQGATDT. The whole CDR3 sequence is CANTTGQGATDTQYF.

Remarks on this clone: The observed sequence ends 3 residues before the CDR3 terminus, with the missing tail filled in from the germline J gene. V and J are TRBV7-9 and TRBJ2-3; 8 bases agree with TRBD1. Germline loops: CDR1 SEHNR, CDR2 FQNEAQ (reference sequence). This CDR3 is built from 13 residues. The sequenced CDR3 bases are TGTGCCAGCAGCTGGGGACAGGAAGAGACG. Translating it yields CASSWGQEET. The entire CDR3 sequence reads CASSWGQEETQYF.

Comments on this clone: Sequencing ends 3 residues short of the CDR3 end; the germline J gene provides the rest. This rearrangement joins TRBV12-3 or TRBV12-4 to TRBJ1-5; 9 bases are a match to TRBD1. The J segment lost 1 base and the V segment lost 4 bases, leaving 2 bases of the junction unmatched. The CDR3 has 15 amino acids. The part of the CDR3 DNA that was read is TGTGCCAGCAGTTCGGGGACAGGGAGCAATCAGCCC. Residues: CASSSGTGSNQP. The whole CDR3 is CASSSGTGSNQPQHF.

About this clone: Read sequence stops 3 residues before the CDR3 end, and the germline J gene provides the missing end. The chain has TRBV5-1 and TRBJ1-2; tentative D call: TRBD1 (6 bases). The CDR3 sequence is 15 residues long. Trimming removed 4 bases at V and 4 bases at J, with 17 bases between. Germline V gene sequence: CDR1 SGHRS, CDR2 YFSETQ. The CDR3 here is CASSKVQGLGYGYTF. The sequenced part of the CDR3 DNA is TGCGCCAGCAGCAAGGTACAGGGCTTGGGCTATGGC.

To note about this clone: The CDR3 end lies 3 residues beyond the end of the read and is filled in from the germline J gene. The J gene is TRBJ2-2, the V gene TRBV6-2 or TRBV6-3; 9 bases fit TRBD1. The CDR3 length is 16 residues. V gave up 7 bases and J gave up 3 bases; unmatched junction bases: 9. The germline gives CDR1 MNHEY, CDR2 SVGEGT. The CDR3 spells CASTKRGTGYTGELFF. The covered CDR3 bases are TGTGCCAGCACCAAGAGGGGGACAGGGTACACCGGGGAG.

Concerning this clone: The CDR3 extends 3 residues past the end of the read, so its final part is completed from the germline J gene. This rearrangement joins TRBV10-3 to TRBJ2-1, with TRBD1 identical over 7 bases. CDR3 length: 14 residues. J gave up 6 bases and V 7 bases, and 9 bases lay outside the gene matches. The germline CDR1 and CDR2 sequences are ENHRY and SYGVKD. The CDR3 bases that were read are TGTGCCATCACCGACGGAACAGGGGCCAATGAG. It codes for CAITDGTGANE. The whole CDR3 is CAITDGTGANEQFF.

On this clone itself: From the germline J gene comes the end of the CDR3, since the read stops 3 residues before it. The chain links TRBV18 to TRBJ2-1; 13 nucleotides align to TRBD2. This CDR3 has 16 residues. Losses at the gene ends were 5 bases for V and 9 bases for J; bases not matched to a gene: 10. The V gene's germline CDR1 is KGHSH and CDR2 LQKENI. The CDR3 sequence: CASSGGLAGVRAEQFF. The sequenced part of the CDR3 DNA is TGTGCCAGCTCAGGCGGACTAGCGGGAGTCCGGGCTGAG.

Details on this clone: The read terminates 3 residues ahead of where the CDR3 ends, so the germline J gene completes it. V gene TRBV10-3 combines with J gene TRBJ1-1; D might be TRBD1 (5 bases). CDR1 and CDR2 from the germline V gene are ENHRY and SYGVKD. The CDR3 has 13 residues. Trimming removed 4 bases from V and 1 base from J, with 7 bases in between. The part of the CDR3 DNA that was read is TGTGCCATCAGTGGGACACAGAACACTGAA. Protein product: CAISGTQNTE. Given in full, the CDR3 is CAISGTQNTEAFF.

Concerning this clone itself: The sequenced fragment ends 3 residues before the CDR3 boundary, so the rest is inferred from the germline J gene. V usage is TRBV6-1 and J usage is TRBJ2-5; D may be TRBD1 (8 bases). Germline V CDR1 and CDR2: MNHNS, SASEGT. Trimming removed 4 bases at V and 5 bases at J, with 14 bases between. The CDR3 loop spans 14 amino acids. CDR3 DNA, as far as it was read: TGTGCCAGCAGTGTTACACAGGGGGGGGAGACC. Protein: CASSVTQGGET. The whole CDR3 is CASSVTQGGETQYF.

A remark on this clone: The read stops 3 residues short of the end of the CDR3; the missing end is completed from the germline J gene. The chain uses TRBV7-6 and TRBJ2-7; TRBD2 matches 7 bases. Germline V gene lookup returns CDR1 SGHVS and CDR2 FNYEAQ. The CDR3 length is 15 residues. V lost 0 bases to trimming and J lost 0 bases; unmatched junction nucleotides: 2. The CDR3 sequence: CASSLATSSSYEQYF. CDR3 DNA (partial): TGTGCCAGCAGCTTAGCGACTAGCAGCTCCTACGAG.

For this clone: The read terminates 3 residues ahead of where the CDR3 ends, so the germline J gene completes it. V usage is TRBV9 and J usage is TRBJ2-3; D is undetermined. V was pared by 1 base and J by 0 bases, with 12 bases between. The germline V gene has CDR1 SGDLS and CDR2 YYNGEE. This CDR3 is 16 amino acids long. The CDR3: CASSVLAISSTDTQYF. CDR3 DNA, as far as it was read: TGTGCCAGCAGCGTACTCGCTATATCTAGCACAGATACG.

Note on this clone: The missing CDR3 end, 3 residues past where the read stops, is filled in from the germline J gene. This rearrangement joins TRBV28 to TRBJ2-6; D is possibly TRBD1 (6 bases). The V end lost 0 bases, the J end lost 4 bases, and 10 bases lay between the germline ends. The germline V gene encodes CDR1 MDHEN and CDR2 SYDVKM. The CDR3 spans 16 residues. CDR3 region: CASSLWGALGANVLTF. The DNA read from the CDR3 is TGTGCCAGCAGTTTATGGGGGGCGCTAGGGGCCAACGTC. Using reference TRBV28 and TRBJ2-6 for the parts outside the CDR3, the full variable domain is DVKVTQSSRYLVKRTGEKVFLECVQDMDHENMFWYRQDPGLGLRLIYFSYDVKMKEKGDIPEGYSVSREKKERFSLILESASTNQTSMYLCASSLWGALGANVLTFGAGSRLTVL.

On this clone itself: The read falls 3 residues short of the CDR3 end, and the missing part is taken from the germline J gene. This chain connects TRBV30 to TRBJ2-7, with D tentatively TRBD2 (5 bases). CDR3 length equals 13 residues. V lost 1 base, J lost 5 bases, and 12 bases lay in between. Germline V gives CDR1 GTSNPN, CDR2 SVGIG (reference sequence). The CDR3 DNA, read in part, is TGTGCCTGGAGTGCCCAATATAGCGACGAG. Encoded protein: CAWSAQYSDE. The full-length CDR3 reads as CAWSAQYSDEQYF.

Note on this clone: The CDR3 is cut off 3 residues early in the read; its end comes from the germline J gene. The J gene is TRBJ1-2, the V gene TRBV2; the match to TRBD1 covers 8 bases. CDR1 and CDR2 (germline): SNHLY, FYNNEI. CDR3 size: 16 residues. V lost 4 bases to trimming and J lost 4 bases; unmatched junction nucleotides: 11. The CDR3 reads CASSGSPTGVSYGYTF. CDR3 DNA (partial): TGTGCCAGCAGTGGGTCCCCGACAGGGGTAAGCTATGGC.

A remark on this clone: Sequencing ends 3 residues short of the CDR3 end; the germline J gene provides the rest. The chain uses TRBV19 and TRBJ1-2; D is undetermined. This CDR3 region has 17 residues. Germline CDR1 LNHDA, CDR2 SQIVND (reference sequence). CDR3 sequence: CASSMVLSSGRRNDYTF. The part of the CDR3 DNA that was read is TGTGCCAGTAGTATGGTGCTGTCTAGCGGGAGACGGAATGAC.

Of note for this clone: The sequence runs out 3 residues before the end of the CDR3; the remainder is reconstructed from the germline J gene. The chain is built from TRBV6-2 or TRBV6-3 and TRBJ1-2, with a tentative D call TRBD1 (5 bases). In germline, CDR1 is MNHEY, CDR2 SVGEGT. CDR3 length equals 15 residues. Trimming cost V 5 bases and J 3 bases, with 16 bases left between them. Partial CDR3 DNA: TGTGCCAGCAGTAAACTTGGACAAGCCCACTATGGC. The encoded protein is CASSKLGQAHYG. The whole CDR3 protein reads CASSKLGQAHYGYTF.

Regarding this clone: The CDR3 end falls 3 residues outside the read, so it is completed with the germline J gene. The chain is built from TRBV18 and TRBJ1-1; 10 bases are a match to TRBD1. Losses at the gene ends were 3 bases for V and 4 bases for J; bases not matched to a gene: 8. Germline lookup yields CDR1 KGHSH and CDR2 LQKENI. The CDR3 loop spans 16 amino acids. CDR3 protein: CASSPLGQGIPTEAFF. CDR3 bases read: TGTGCCAGCTCACCCTTGGGACAGGGGATCCCCACTGAA.

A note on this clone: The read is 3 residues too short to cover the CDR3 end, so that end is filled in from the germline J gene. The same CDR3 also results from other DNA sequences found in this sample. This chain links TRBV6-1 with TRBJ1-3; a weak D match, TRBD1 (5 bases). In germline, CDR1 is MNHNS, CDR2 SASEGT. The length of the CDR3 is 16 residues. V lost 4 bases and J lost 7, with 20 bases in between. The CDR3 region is CASSGAAGTGGNTIYF. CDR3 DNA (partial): TGTGCCAGCAGTGGCGCGGCCGGGACTGGTGGGAACACC.

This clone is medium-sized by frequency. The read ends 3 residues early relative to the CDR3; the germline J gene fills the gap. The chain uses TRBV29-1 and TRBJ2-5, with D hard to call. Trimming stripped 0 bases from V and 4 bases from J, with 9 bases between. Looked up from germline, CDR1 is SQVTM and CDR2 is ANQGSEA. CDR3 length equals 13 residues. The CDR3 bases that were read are TGCAGCGTTGAAGACACGAGACTAGAGACC. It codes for CSVEDTRLET. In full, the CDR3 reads CSVEDTRLETQYF.

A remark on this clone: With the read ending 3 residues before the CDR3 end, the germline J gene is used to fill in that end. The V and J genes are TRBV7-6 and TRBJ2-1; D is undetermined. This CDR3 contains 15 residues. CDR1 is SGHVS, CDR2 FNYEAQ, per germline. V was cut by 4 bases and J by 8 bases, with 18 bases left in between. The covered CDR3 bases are TGTGCCAGCAGCTCTATCGCCACCACTTCACATGAG. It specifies CASSSIATTSHE. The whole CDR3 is CASSSIATTSHEQFF. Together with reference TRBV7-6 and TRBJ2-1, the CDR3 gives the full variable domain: GAGVSQSPRYKVTKRGQDVALRCDPISGHVSLYWYRQALGQGPEFLTYFNYEAQQDKSGLPNDRFSAERPEGSISTLTIQRTEQRDSAMYRCASSSIATTSHEQFFGPGTRLTVL.